This T cell receptor beta chain is from a study of human T cells and chemical hapten exposure. This clonotype came up a few times. Time point in this sample: patch test 3, about 24 weeks after DPC sensitization. Indicated treatment: therapeutic diphenylcyclopropenone sensitization with weekly scalp DPC. The CDR3 is made up of 15 amino acids. In germline, CDR1 is MNHEY, CDR2 SVGEGT. V was trimmed by 3 bases and J by 1 base, leaving 12 bases between them. Per the original data handling: TCRs per sample had a median of 95,638 and ranged from roughly 20,000 to 690,600. One entry per CDR3 protein results from TCRdb running MiXCR on the RACE reads. These V and J calls are TCRdb output, not the study's own analysis. This sample has approximately 71,000 distinct CDR3 sequences; roughly 11% occur once, and the top ten carry more than 1.2%.

The specimen was whole blood, collected in connection with sensitization to the hapten diphenylcyclopropenone (DPC). The clonotype was recovered from a woman aged 50 to 65 with alopecia areata. Some clones in this sample may be carry-over from other donors' samples. This chain joins TRBV6-2 or TRBV6-3 and TRBJ2-5; tentative D call: TRBD2 (5 bases). CDR3: CASSYEGQSQETQYF. CDR3 in DNA: TGTGCCAGCAGTTATGAGGGTCAGAGCCAAGAGACCCAGTACTTC.